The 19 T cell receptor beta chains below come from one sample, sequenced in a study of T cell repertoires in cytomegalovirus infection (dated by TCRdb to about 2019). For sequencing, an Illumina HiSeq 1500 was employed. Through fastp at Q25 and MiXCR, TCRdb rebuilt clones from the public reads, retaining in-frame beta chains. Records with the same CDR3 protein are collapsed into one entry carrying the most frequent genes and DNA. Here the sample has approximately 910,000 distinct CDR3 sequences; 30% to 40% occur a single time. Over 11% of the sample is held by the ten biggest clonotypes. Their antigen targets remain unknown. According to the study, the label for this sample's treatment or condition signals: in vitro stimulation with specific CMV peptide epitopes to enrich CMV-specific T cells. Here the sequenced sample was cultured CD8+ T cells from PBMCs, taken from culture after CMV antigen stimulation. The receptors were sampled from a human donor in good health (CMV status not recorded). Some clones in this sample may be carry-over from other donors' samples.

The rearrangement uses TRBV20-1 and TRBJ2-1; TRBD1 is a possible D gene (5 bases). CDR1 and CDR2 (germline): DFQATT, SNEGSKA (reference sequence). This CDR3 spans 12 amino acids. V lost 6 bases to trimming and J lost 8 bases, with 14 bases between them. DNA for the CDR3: TGCAGTGCCGGCCGAAGGGGCGATGAGCAGTTCTTC. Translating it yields CSAGRRGDEQFF.

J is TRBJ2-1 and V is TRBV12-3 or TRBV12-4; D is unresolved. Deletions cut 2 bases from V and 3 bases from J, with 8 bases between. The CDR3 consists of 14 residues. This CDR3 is CASSLLPVYNEQFF. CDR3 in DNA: TGTGCCAGCAGTTTATTGCCCGTCTACAATGAGCAGTTCTTC.

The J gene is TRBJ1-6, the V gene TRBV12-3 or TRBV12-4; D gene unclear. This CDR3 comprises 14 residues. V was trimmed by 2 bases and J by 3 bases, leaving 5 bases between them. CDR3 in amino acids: CASSLLIYNSPLHF. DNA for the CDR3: TGTGCCAGCAGTTTATTAATCTATAATTCACCCCTCCACTTT.

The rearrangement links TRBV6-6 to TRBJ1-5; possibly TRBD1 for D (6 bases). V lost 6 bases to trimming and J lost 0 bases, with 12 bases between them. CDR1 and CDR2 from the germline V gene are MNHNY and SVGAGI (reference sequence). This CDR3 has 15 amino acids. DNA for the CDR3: TGTGCCAGCAGAGGGGACATTCTTAGCAATCAGCCCCAGCATTTT. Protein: CASRGDILSNQPQHF.

The CDR3 spells CASSSTPGQLYNEQFF. The CDR3 DNA reads as TGTGCCAGCAGCTCCACCCCGGGACAGCTCTACAATGAGCAGTTCTTC. The chain recombines TRBV7-2 with TRBJ2-1; 7 bases line up with TRBD1. CDR3 length: 16 residues. The J segment lost 3 bases and the V segment lost 4 bases, leaving 9 bases of the junction unmatched. Germline V gene sequence: CDR1 SGHTA, CDR2 FQGNSA.

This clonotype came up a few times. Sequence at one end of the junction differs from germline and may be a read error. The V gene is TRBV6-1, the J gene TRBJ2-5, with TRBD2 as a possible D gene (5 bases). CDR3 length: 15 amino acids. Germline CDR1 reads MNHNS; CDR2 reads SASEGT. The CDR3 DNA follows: TGTGCCAGCAGTCCGAGGACGGGGAACCAGGAGACCCAGTACTTC. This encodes CASSPRTGNQETQYF.

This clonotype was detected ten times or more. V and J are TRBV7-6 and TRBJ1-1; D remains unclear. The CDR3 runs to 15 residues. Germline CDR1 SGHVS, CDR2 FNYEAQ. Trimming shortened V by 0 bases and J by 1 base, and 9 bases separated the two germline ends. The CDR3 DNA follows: TGTGCCAGCAGCTTAGCTGGGGTTGGGAACACTGAAGCTTTCTTT. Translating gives CASSLAGVGNTEAFF. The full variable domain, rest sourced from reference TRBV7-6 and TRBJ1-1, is GAGVSQSPRYKVTKRGQDVALRCDPISGHVSLYWYRQALGQGPEFLTYFNYEAQQDKSGLPNDRFSAERPEGSISTLTIQRTEQRDSAMYRCASSLAGVGNTEAFFGQGTRLTVV.

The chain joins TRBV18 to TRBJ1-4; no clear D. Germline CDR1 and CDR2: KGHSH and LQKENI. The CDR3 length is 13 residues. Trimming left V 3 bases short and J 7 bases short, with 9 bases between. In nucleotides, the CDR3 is TGTGCCAGCTCACCCGTCGAAGGTGAAAAACTGTTTTTT. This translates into CASSPVEGEKLFF.

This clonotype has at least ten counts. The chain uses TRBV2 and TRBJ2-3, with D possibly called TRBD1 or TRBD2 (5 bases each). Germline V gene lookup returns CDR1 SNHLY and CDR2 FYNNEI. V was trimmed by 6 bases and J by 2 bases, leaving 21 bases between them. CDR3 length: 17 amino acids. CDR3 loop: CASRDFRMGTYTDTQYF. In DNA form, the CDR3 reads TGTGCCAGCAGGGACTTTAGAATGGGGACCTACACAGATACGCAGTATTTT.

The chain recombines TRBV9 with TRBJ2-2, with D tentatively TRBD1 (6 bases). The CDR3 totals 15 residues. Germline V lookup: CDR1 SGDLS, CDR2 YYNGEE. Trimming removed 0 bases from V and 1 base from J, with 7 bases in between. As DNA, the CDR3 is TGTGCCAGCAGCGTAGCCAGGGGGAACACCGGGGAGCTGTTTTTT. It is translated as CASSVARGNTGELFF.

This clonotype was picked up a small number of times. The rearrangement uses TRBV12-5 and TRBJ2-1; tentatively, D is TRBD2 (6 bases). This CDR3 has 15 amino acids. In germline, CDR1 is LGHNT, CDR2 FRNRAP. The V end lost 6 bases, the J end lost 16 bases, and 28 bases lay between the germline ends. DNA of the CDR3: TGTGCTAGTGGCCAATCAAACCGGGACTCGCGGGGACGATTCTTC. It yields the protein CASGQSNRDSRGRFF.

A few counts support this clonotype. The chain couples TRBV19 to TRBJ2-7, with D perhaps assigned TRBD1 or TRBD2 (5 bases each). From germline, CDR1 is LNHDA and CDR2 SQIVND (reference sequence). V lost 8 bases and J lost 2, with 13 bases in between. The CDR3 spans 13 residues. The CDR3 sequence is CASGPGPTYEQYF. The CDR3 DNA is TGTGCCAGTGGGCCGGGACCCACCTACGAGCAGTACTTC.

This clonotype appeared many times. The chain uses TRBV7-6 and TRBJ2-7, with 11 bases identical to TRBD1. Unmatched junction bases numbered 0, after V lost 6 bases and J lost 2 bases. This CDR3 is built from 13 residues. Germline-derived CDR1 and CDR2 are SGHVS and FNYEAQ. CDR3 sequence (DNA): TGTGCCAGCAGGGGACAGGGGGCCTACGAGCAGTACGTC. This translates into CASRGQGAYEQYV.

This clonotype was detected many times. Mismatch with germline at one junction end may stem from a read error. The CDR3 DNA sequence: TGTGCTAGCAGCTTAGCACCGGGAAGAGAAGCTTTCTTT. Translated, it gives CASSLAPGREAFF. The chain uses TRBV7-7 and TRBJ1-1; no clear D. CDR1 is SSHAT, CDR2 FNYEAQ, per germline (reference sequence). This CDR3 is built from 13 residues.

CDR3 nucleotide sequence: TGTGCCAGCAAAACAGGGGGTGGTGGAAACACCATATATTTT. Its protein product is CASKTGGGGNTIYF. The genes are TRBV2 and TRBJ1-3; TRBD1 agrees at 8 bases. This CDR3 is 14 amino acids long. Unmatched junction bases numbered 5, after V lost 7 bases and J lost 3 bases. The germline gives CDR1 SNHLY, CDR2 FYNNEI.

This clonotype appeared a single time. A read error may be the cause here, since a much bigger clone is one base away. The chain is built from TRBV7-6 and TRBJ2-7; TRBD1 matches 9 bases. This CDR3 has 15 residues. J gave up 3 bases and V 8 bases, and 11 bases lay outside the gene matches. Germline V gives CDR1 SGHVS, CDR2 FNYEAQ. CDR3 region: CASRVGPDRGYEQYF. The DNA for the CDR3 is TGTGCCAGCCGTGTAGGTCCGGACAGGGGCTACGAGCAGTACTTC.

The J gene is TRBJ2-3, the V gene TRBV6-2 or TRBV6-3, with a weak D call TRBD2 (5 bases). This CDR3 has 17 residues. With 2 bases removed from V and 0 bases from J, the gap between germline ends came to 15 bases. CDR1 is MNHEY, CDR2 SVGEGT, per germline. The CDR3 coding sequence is TGTGCCAGCAGTTACACGGACGGGGTAAGGAGCACAGATACGCAGTATTTT. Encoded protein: CASSYTDGVRSTDTQYF.

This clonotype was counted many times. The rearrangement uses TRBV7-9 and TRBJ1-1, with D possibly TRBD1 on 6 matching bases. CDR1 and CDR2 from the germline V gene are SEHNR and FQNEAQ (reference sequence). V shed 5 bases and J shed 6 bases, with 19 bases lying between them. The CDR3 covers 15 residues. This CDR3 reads CASSLQQGSVAEAFF. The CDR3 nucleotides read TGTGCCAGCAGCCTACAACAGGGTAGTGTGGCTGAAGCTTTCTTT.

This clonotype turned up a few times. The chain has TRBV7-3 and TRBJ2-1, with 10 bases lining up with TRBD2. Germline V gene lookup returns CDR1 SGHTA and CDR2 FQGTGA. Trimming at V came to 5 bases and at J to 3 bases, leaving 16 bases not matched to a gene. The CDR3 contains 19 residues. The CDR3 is CASSPPISLAGGIYNEQFF. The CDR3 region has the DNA TGTGCCAGCAGCCCACCGATCTCTTTAGCGGGGGGTATCTACAATGAGCAGTTCTTC.